This TCR beta chain was found in a study of CD8 T cells in cerebrospinal fluid in Alzheimer's disease. Droplet-based sequencing used CSF cells sorted as live with a live/dead marker. Considering frequency, this clonotype is medium-sized. The CDR3 has 14 amino acids. The germline V gene has CDR1 KGHSH and CDR2 LQKENI. CSF cells underwent 10X single-cell V(D)J and 5' gene-expression profiling. Using the 10x single-cell sequencing reads, TCRdb records one entry per CDR3 protein without DNA. The table for this sample gives over a thousand distinct CDR3 sequences. The TCR comes from a human donor in good health. The material sequenced was cerebrospinal fluid. The V call is TRBV18, the J call TRBJ2-5; TCRdb's D gene call, TRBD1, goes unchecked for lack of DNA. The CDR3 sequence is CASSPGQFQETQYF.